This TCR beta chain was sequenced for a study of Ad26.COV2.S vaccination and SARS-CoV-2 variants. Study context: Trial arm assignment for the donor was COV1001 Ad26.COV2.S.

Treatment described: about 20 received Ad26.COV2.S at low or high dose, single or two shots; roughly five received placebo; per-sample allocation not given. Day 63 after the first vaccine or placebo injection was the time point for sampling. The donor was a Boston adult aged 18-55 years. An Ad26 vector was used to express Wuhan-strain SARS-CoV-2 spike as the vaccine. Germline CDR1 SGDLS, CDR2 YYNGEE. This CDR3 has 15 amino acids. Trimming left V 1 base short and J 0 bases short, with 8 bases between. TCRdb's table, derived via immunoSEQ multiplex PCR, lists solely in-frame clones and lacks some. The sample has about 480,000 clones, roughly nine tenths seen once.

This chain connects TRBV9 to TRBJ2-1, with D uncertain. Material: peripheral blood, obtained in a trial of Ad26.COV2.S vaccine versus placebo. The source of this sequence is a person between 18 and 60 years old who received the Ad26.COV2.S COVID-19 vaccine or a placebo. CDR3 sequence: CASSVQSSSYNEQFF. As DNA, the CDR3 is TGTGCCAGCAGCGTACAGTCTAGCTCCTACAATGAGCAGTTCTTC.